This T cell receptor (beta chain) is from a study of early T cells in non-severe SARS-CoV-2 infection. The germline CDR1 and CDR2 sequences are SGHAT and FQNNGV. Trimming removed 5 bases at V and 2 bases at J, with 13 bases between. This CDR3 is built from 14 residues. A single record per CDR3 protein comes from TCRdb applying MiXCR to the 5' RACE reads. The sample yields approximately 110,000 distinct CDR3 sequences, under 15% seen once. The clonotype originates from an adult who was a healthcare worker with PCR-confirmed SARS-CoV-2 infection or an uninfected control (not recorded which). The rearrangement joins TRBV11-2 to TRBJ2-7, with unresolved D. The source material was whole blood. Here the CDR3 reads CASSGRPGPYEQYF. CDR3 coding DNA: TGTGCCAGCAGCGGCCGTCCCGGGCCCTACGAGCAGTACTTC.